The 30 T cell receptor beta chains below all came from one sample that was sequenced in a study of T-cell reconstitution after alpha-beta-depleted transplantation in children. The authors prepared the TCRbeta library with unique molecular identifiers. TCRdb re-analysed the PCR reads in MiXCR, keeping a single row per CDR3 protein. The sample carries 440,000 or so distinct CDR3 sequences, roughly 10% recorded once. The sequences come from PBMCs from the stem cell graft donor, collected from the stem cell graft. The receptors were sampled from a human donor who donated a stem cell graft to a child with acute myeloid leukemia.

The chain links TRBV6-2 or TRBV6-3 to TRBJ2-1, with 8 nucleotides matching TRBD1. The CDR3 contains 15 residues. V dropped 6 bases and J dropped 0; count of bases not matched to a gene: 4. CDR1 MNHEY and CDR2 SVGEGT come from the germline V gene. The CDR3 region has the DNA TGTGCCAGCAGGGTCGACAGGGGCTCCTACAATGAGCAGTTCTTC. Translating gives CASRVDRGSYNEQFF.

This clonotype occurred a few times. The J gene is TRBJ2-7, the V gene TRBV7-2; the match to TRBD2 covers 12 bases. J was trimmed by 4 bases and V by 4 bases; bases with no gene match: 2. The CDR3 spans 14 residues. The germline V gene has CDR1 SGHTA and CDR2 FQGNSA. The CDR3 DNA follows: TGTGCCAGCAGCTATACTAGCGGGGGGTACGAGCAGTACTTC. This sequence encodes CASSYTSGGYEQYF.

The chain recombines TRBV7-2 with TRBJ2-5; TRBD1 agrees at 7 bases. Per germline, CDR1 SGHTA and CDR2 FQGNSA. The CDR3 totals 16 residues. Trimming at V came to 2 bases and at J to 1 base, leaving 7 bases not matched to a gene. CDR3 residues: CASSLFTGALQETQYF. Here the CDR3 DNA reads TGTGCCAGCAGCTTATTCACAGGGGCCCTCCAAGAGACCCAGTACTTC.

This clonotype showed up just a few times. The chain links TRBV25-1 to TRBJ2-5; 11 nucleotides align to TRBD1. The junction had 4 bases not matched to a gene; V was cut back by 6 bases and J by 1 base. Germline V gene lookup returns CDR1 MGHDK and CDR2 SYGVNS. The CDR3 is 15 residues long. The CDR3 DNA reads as TGTGCCAGCAGACCGGGACAGGGGGTCCAAGAGACCCAGTACTTC. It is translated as CASRPGQGVQETQYF. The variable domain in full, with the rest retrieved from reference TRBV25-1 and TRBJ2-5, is EADIYQTPRYLVIGTGKKITLECSQTMGHDKMYWYQQDPGMELHLIHYSYGVNSTEKGDLSSESTVSRIRTEHFPLTLESARPSHTSQYLCASRPGQGVQETQYFGPGTRLLVL.

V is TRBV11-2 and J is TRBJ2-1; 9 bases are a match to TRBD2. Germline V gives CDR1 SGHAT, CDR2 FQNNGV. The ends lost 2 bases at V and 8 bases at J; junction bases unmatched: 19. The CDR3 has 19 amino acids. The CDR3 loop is CASSLITSGQAAPTDEQFF. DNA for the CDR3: TGTGCCAGCAGCTTAATAACTAGCGGGCAGGCAGCCCCCACCGATGAGCAGTTCTTC.

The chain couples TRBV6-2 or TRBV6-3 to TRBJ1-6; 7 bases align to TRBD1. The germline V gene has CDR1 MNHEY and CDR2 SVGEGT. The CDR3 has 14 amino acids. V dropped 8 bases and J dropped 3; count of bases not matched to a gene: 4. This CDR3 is CASVRDSYNSPLHF. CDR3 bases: TGTGCCAGCGTCCGGGACAGCTATAATTCACCCCTCCACTTT.

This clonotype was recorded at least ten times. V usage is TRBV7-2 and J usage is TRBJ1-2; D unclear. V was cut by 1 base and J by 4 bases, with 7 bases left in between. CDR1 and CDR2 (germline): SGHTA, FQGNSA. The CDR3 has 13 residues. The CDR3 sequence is CASSLDSFYGYTF. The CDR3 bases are TGTGCCAGCAGCTTAGACTCCTTCTATGGCTACACCTTC. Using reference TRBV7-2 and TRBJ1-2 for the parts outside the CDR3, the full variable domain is GAGVSQSPSNKVTEKGKDVELRCDPISGHTALYWYRQSLGQGLEFLIYFQGNSAPDKSGLPSDRFSAERTGGSVSTLTIQRTQQEDSAVYLCASSLDSFYGYTFGSGTRLTVV.

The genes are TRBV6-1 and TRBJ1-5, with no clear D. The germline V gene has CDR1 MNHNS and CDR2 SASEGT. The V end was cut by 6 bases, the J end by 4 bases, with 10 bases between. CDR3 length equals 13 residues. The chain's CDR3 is CASRFRPNQPQHF. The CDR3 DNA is TGTGCCAGCAGGTTCCGACCAAATCAGCCCCAGCATTTT.

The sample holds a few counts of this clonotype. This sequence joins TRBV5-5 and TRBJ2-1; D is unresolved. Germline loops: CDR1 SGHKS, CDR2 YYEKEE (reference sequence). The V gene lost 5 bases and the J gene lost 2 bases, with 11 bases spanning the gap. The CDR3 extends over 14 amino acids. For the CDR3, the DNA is TGTGCCAGCAGACAGCGTAGTACCTACAATGAGCAGTTCTTC. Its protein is CASRQRSTYNEQFF.

Here the CDR3 reads CSATNSDEQYF. CDR3 nucleotide sequence: TGCAGTGCTACCAATTCCGACGAGCAGTACTTC. This chain uses TRBV20-1 with TRBJ2-7; D is unclear. Looked up from germline, CDR1 is DFQATT and CDR2 is SNEGSKA (reference sequence). Trimming removed 4 bases from V and 5 bases from J, with 9 bases in between. CDR3 length: 11 amino acids.

The CDR3 reads CASTGGNNEQFF. As DNA, the CDR3 is TGTGCCAGCACCGGCGGGAACAATGAGCAGTTCTTC. The chain recombines TRBV7-9 with TRBJ2-1; the D gene is possibly TRBD2 (6 bases). V was pared by 7 bases and J by 5 bases, with 9 bases between. This CDR3 is 12 amino acids long. Looked up from germline, CDR1 is SEHNR and CDR2 is FQNEAQ (reference sequence).

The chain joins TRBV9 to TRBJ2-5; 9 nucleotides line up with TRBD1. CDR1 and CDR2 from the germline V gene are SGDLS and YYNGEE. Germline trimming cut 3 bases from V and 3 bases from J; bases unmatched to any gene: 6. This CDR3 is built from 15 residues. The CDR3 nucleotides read TGTGCCAGCAGCGCCTCCGGGACAGGGAAAGAGACCCAGTACTTC. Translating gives CASSASGTGKETQYF. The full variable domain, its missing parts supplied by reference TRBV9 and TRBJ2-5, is DSGVTQTPKHLITATGQRVTLRCSPRSGDLSVYWYQQSLDQGLQFLIQYYNGEERAKGNILERFSAQQFPDLHSELNLSSLELGDSALYFCASSASGTGKETQYFGPGTRLLVL.

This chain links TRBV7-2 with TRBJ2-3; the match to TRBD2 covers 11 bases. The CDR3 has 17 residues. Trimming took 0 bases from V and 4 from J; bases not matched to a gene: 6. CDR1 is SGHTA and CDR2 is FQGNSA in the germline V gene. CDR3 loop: CASSLASGGAWSDTQYF. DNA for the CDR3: TGTGCCAGCAGCTTAGCTAGCGGGGGGGCTTGGTCAGATACGCAGTATTTT.

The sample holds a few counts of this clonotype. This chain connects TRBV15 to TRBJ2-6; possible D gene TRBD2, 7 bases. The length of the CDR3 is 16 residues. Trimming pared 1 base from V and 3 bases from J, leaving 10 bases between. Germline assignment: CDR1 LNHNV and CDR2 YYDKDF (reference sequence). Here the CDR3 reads CATSRVGGLGANVLTF. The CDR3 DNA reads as TGTGCCACCAGCAGAGTCGGGGGGCTTGGGGCCAACGTCCTGACTTTC. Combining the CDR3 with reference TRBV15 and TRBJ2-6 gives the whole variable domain DAMVIQNPRYQVTQFGKPVTLSCSQTLNHNVMYWYQQKSSQAPKLLFHYYDKDFNNEADTPDNFQSRRPNTSFCFLDIRSPGLGDTAMYLCATSRVGGLGANVLTFGAGSRLTVL.

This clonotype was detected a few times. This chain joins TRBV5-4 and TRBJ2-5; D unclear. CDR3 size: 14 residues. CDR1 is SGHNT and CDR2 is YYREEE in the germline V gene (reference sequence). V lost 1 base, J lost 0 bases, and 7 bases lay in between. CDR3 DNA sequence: TGTGCCAGCAGCTTGATCGGCGACCAAGAGACCCAGTACTTC. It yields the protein CASSLIGDQETQYF. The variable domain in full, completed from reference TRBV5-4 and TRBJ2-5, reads ETGVTQSPTHLIKTRGQQVTLRCSSQSGHNTVSWYQQALGQGPQFIFQYYREEENGRGNFPPRFSGLQFPNYSSELNVNALELDDSALYLCASSLIGDQETQYFGPGTRLLVL.

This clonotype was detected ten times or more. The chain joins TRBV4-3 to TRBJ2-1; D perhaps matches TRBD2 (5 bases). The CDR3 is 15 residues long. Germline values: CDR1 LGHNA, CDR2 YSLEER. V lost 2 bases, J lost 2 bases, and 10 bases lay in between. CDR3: CASSQSSGAYNEQFF. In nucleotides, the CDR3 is TGCGCCAGCAGCCAATCAAGCGGAGCCTACAATGAGCAGTTCTTC.

Here the CDR3 reads CSARDRKYQETQYF. The DNA of the CDR3 is TGCAGTGCTCGTGACCGAAAGTACCAAGAGACCCAGTACTTC. The genes are TRBV20-1 and TRBJ2-5; D remains ambiguous. The germline V gene has CDR1 DFQATT and CDR2 SNEGSKA (reference sequence). The length of the CDR3 is 14 residues. Trimming took 5 bases from V and 0 from J, leaving 13 bases between them.

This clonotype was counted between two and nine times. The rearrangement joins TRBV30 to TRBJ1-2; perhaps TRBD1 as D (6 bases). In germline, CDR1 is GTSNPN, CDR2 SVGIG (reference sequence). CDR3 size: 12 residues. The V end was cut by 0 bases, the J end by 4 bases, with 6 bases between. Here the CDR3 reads CAWSVQGYGYTF. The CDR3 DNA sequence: TGTGCCTGGAGTGTACAGGGCTATGGCTACACCTTC.

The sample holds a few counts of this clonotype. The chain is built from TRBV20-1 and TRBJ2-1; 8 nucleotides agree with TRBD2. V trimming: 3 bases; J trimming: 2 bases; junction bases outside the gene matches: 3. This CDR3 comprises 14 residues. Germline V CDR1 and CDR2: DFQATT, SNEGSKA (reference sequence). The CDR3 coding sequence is TGCAGTGCTAGCCTCGGGGGGGCCTACAATGAGCAGTTCTTC. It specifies CSASLGGAYNEQFF.

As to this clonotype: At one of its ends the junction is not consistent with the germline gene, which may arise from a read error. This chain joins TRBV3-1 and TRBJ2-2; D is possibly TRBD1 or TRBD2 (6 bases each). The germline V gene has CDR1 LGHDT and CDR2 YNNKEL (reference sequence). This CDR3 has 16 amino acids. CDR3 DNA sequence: TGTACCAGCAGCCAAGAAACGGGGGCCGGCAACGGGGAGCTGTTTTTT. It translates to CTSSQETGAGNGELFF.

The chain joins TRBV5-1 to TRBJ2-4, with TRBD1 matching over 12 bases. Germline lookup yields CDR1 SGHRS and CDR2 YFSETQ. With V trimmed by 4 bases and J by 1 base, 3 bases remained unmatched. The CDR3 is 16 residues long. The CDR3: CASSVGQGAAKNIQYF. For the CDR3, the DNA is TGCGCCAGCAGCGTGGGACAGGGGGCCGCCAAAAACATTCAGTACTTC.

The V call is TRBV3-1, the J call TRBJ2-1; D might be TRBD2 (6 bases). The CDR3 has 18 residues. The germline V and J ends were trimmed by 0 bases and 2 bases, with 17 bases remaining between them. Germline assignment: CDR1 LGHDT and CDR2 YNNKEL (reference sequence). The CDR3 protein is CASSQDRTSGGTYNEQFF. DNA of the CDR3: TGTGCCAGCAGCCAAGATAGAACGTCCGGGGGAACCTACAATGAGCAGTTCTTC.

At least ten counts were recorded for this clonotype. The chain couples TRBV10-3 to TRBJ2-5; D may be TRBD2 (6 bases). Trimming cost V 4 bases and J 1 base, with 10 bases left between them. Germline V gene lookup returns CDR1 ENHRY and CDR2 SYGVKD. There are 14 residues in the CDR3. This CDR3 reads CAISATGSQETQYF. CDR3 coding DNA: TGTGCCATCAGTGCGACCGGGAGCCAAGAGACCCAGTACTTC.

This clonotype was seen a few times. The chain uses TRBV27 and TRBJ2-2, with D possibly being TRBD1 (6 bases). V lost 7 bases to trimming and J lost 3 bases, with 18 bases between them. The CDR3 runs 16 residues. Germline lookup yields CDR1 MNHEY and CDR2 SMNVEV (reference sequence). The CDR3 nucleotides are TGTGCCAGCAACGAACAAATGGGGGCCGACACCGGGGAGCTGTTTTTT. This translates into CASNEQMGADTGELFF.

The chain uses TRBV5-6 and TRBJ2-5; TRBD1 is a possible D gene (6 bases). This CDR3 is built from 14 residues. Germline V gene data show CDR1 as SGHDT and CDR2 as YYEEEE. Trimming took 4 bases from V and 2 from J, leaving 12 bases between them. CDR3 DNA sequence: TGTGCCAGCAGCCCACTGGACAGTCAAGAGACCCAGTACTTC. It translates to CASSPLDSQETQYF.

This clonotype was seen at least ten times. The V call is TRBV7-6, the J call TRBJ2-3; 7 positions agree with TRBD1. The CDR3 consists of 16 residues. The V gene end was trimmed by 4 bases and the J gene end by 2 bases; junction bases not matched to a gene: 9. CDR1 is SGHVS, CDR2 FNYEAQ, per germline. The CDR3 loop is CASSSRQGEDTDTQYF. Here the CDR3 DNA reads TGTGCCAGCAGCTCACGACAGGGTGAGGACACAGATACGCAGTATTTT. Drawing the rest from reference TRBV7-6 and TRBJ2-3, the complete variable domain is GAGVSQSPRYKVTKRGQDVALRCDPISGHVSLYWYRQALGQGPEFLTYFNYEAQQDKSGLPNDRFSAERPEGSISTLTIQRTEQRDSAMYRCASSSRQGEDTDTQYFGPGTRLTVL.

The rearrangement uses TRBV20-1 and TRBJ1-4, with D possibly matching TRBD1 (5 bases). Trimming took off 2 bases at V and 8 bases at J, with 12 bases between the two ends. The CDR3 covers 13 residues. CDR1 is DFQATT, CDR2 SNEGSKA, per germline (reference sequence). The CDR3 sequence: CSARWGTREKLFF. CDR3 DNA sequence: TGCAGTGCTAGATGGGGGACTAGAGAAAAACTGTTTTTT.

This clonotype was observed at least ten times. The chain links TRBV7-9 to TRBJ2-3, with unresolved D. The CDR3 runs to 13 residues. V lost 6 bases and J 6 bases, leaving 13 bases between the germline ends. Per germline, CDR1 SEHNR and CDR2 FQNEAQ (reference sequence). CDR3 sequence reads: CASRSRYEDTQYF. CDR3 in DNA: TGTGCCAGCAGGTCCCGGTACGAGGATACGCAGTATTTT.

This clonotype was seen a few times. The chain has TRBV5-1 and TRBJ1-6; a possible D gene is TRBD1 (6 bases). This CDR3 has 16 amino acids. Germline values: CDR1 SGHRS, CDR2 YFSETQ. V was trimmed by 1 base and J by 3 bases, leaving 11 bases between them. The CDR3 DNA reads TGCGCCAGCAGCTTGACAGGGCAGGACTATAATTCACCCCTCCACTTT. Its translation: CASSLTGQDYNSPLHF.

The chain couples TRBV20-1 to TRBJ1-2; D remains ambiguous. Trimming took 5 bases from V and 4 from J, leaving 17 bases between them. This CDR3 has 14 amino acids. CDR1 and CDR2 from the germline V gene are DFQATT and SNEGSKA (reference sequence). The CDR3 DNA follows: TGCAGTGCTGGGTCCCGGACGGGAACCTATGGCTACACCTTC. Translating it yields CSAGSRTGTYGYTF.